The 9 T cell receptor beta chains given below trace back to one sample, sequenced in a study of blood T cell repertoires in COVID-19. Clones were sequenced by immunoSEQ multiplex PCR, and TCRdb holds only the in-frame ones, with some missing. The sample consists of 150,000 to 200,000 clones, around 90% of them appearing once. The sequenced sample consisted of peripheral blood. The receptor source for this set is a middle-aged man with acute or convalescent COVID-19.

The V call is TRBV5-6, the J call TRBJ2-1; 9 bases align to TRBD2. The V gene's germline CDR1 is SGHDT and CDR2 YYEEEE. CDR3 length equals 16 residues. Trimming cost V 6 bases and J 8 bases; bases outside gene matches: 15. The CDR3: CASNLHLAGLGDEQFF. CDR3 DNA: TGTGCCAGCAACCTCCACCTAGCGGGACTTGGGGATGAGCAGTTCTTC.

The chain joins TRBV27 to TRBJ1-5; 8 positions agree with TRBD1. The germline V gene has CDR1 MNHEY and CDR2 SMNVEV (reference sequence). This CDR3 is 14 amino acids long. V was clipped by 4 bases and J by 6 bases; unmatched bases: 5. CDR3 residues: CASSWTGFGQPQHF. In DNA, the CDR3 is TGTGCCAGCAGTTGGACAGGGTTCGGTCAGCCCCAGCATTTT.

The V and J genes are TRBV18 and TRBJ1-3; 8 bases match TRBD1. CDR1 is KGHSH, CDR2 LQKENI, per germline. V lost 5 bases and J lost 4; bases outside the gene matches: 4. The CDR3 length is 14 residues. The CDR3 loop reads CASSDRQGGNTIYF. In DNA form, the CDR3 reads TGTGCCAGCTCAGACCGACAGGGGGGAAACACCATATATTTT.

The CDR3: CASSTLTDLIKSQHF. As DNA, the CDR3 is TGTGCCAGTAGTACCTTGACAGACCTAATCAAGTCCCAGCATTTT. The chain recombines TRBV19 with TRBJ1-5; D may be TRBD1 (5 bases). Trimming shortened V by 4 bases and J by 11 bases, and 21 bases separated the two germline ends. Germline assignment: CDR1 LNHDA and CDR2 SQIVND (reference sequence). The CDR3 covers 15 residues.

In DNA form, the CDR3 reads TGTGCCAGCAGTCAGGATAATCAGCCCCAGCATTTT. Translating it yields CASSQDNQPQHF. The chain links TRBV6-5 to TRBJ1-5; D is uncertain. V dropped 5 bases and J dropped 4 bases, with 6 bases sitting between them. CDR3 length: 12 amino acids. Germline V gives CDR1 MNHEY, CDR2 SVGAGI.

The chain carries TRBV27 and TRBJ1-5, with D perhaps TRBD1 (5 bases). Germline values: CDR1 MNHEY, CDR2 SMNVEV (reference sequence). There are 15 residues in the CDR3. Trimming stripped 5 bases from V and 2 bases from J, with 13 bases between. The CDR3 sequence is CASSPDTEGNQPQHF. The DNA for the CDR3 is TGTGCCAGCAGTCCGGACACTGAGGGCAATCAGCCCCAGCATTTT.

CDR3 in DNA: TGTGCCACCAGCAGAGTCCCAGGGCCTTACAATGAGCAGTTCTTC. Translating gives CATSRVPGPYNEQFF. The V call is TRBV15, the J call TRBJ2-1; D perhaps matches TRBD1 (5 bases). Trimming left V 1 base short and J 4 bases short, with 11 bases between. Germline V gives CDR1 LNHNV, CDR2 YYDKDF (reference sequence). CDR3 length: 15 residues.

The rearrangement joins TRBV6-6 to TRBJ1-6, with D possibly being TRBD1 (6 bases). Trimming removed 4 bases from V and 7 bases from J, with 14 bases in between. The CDR3 runs to 15 residues. Looked up from germline, CDR1 is MNHNY and CDR2 is SVGAGI (reference sequence). The CDR3 protein is CASSFVQGYNSPLHF. CDR3 DNA sequence: TGTGCCAGCAGTTTCGTACAGGGCTACAATTCACCCCTCCACTTT.

This chain uses TRBV28 with TRBJ1-2; TRBD1 matches 10 bases. This CDR3 is 13 amino acids long. J was trimmed by 6 bases and V by 9 bases; bases with no gene match: 7. Germline CDR1 reads MDHEN; CDR2 reads SYDVKM. For the CDR3, the DNA is TGTGCCAGTTTGGGGACAGGGGTTCATGGCTACACCTTC. Translated, it gives CASLGTGVHGYTF.